What follows are 15 T cell receptor beta chains derived from one specimen sequenced in a study of blood T cell repertoires in COVID-19. Assay used: immunoSEQ multiplex PCR; TCRdb lists only in-frame clones, some missing. Of 140,000 or so clones detected, more than 85% appear once; the ten largest clones hold about 5.8%. Material: peripheral blood. The receptors come from a human donor in a cohort sampled during active COVID-19.

The chain links TRBV27 to TRBJ1-1; D might be TRBD1 (6 bases). V was cut by 8 bases and J by 1 base, with 8 bases left in between. This CDR3 has 12 amino acids. Germline CDR1 is MNHEY and CDR2 is SMNVEV (reference sequence). Here the CDR3 DNA reads TGTGCCAGCCGAGGGGGGAACACTGAAGCTTTCTTT. This codes for CASRGGNTEAFF.

The table lists this clone with a count of one. The chain recombines TRBV6-6 with TRBJ1-5; 8 bases align to TRBD1. The CDR3 totals 18 residues. J lost 4 bases, V lost 5 bases, and 16 bases had no gene match. Germline loops: CDR1 MNHNY, CDR2 SVGAGI (reference sequence). CDR3 in amino acids: CASSPSVGQGAPNQPQHF. The CDR3 DNA is TGTGCCAGCAGTCCCAGCGTCGGGCAGGGGGCGCCGAATCAGCCCCAGCATTTT.

The chain recombines TRBV5-4 with TRBJ2-7; D possibly corresponds to TRBD1 (6 bases). The germline V gene encodes CDR1 SGHNT and CDR2 YYREEE (reference sequence). Trimming pared 4 bases from V and 6 bases from J, leaving 17 bases between. This CDR3 is built from 14 residues. CDR3: CASSLRTALSEQYF. Here the CDR3 DNA reads TGTGCCAGCAGCCTTCGGACAGCTTTGAGCGAGCAGTACTTC.

V usage is TRBV11-1 and J usage is TRBJ2-7; the match to TRBD1 covers 7 bases. J lost 6 bases, V lost 5 bases, and 10 bases had no gene match. The CDR3 spans 14 residues. Looked up from germline, CDR1 is SGHAT and CDR2 is FQDESV (reference sequence). The CDR3, as DNA: TGTGCCAGCAGCCGAGGGGGCAGCCCTTCCGAGCAGTACTTC. Encoded protein: CASSRGGSPSEQYF.

This clone was recorded once. The rearrangement links TRBV29-1 to TRBJ2-2, with 9 positions matching TRBD1. The CDR3 runs to 15 residues. Losses at the gene ends were 3 bases for V and 7 bases for J; bases not matched to a gene: 9. Germline CDR1 and CDR2: SQVTM and ANQGSEA. The CDR3 region has the DNA TGCAGCGTTGAGAAGGGGGACAGGGTGAGCGGGGAGCTGTTTTTT. Its protein is CSVEKGDRVSGELFF.

The count of this clone is one. This chain joins TRBV5-1 and TRBJ2-7, with 7 bases aligning to TRBD2. The trim removed 4 bases at V and 4 bases at J, leaving 14 bases unmatched. Germline CDR1 is SGHRS and CDR2 is YFSETQ. This CDR3 comprises 16 residues. The CDR3 loop reads CASSTLPGAGGYEQYF. The CDR3 DNA reads TGCGCCAGCAGCACACTTCCGGGAGCCGGGGGGTACGAGCAGTACTTC.

Only a few counts were recorded for this clone. The chain recombines TRBV14 with TRBJ2-1; 7 bases agree with TRBD2. CDR1 and CDR2 (germline): SGHDN, FVKESK. Losses at the gene ends were 1 base for V and 3 bases for J; bases not matched to a gene: 6. There are 16 residues in the CDR3. CDR3 DNA: TGTGCCAGCAGCCAAGGGCCCGGGAGGCTCTACAATGAGCAGTTCTTC. Translating it yields CASSQGPGRLYNEQFF. The variable domain in full, completed from reference TRBV14 and TRBJ2-1, reads EAGVTQFPSHSVIEKGQTVTLRCDPISGHDNLYWYRRVMGKEIKFLLHFVKESKQDESGMPNNRFLAERTGGTYSTLKVQPAELEDSGVYFCASSQGPGRLYNEQFFGPGTRLTVL.

The chain combines TRBV7-9 with TRBJ1-1; D not resolved. This CDR3 comprises 15 residues. With 3 bases removed from V and 2 bases from J, the gap between germline ends came to 13 bases. CDR1 is SEHNR, CDR2 FQNEAQ, per germline (reference sequence). The CDR3 reads CASSLMGGLNTEAFF. CDR3 DNA sequence: TGTGCCAGCAGCTTGATGGGAGGACTAAACACTGAAGCTTTCTTT.

The chain carries TRBV9 and TRBJ2-5, with D maybe TRBD1 (6 bases). This CDR3 region has 15 residues. Germline V lookup: CDR1 SGDLS, CDR2 YYNGEE. V lost 3 bases, J lost 1 base, and 13 bases lay in between. The CDR3 region has the DNA TGTGCCAGCAGCGCCCCCCTAGGGGGCCAAGAGACCCAGTACTTC. Translated: CASSAPLGGQETQYF.

The chain is built from TRBV7-9 and TRBJ2-7, with D hard to call. V was trimmed by 8 bases and J by 1 base, leaving 9 bases between them. From germline, CDR1 is SEHNR and CDR2 FQNEAQ (reference sequence). The CDR3 is 12 residues long. CDR3 coding DNA: TGTGCCAGCTCGTCAGTGTCCTACGAGCAGTACTTC. As protein: CASSSVSYEQYF. The entire variable domain, with the rest obtained from reference TRBV7-9 and TRBJ2-7, is as follows: DTGVSQNPRHKITKRGQNVTFRCDPISEHNRLYWYRQTLGQGPEFLTYFQNEAQLEKSRLLSDRFSAERPKGSFSTLEIQRTEQGDSAMYLCASSSVSYEQYFGPGTRLTVT.

J is TRBJ2-2 and V is TRBV21-1; whether TRBD1, the table's D call, matches the DNA was not checked. TRBV21-1 is a listed pseudogene. The CDR3 has 14 residues. The CDR3 loop is CAFQDRTNTGELFF. CDR3 in DNA: TGTGCCTTCCAAGACAGGACGAACACCGGGGAGCTGTTTTTT.

The chain is built from TRBV15 and TRBJ1-5; 8 positions match TRBD1. The CDR3 consists of 16 residues. Germline CDR1 and CDR2: LNHNV and YYDKDF (reference sequence). The J segment lost 6 bases and the V segment lost 1 base, leaving 8 bases of the junction unmatched. CDR3 nucleotides: TGTGCCACCAGCAGAGGGATAGACAGGGGCGGTCAGCCCCAGCATTTT. This translates into CATSRGIDRGGQPQHF. Full variable domain (missing parts from reference TRBV15 and TRBJ1-5): DAMVIQNPRYQVTQFGKPVTLSCSQTLNHNVMYWYQQKSSQAPKLLFHYYDKDFNNEADTPDNFQSRRPNTSFCFLDIRSPGLGDTAMYLCATSRGIDRGGQPQHFGDGTRLSIL.

The V call is TRBV2, the J call TRBJ1-2; 7 bases match TRBD1. The J segment lost 5 bases and the V segment lost 7 bases, leaving 13 bases of the junction unmatched. This CDR3 comprises 15 residues. Looked up from germline, CDR1 is SNHLY and CDR2 is FYNNEI. The CDR3 protein is CASTLFSTGRYGYTF. In DNA form, the CDR3 reads TGTGCCAGCACACTCTTCTCGACAGGGCGATATGGCTACACCTTC.

The chain links TRBV27 to TRBJ1-1, with D possibly matching TRBD1 (6 bases). CDR1 MNHEY and CDR2 SMNVEV come from the germline V gene (reference sequence). The CDR3 runs to 16 residues. Trimming pared 5 bases from V and 5 bases from J, leaving 21 bases between. In nucleotides, the CDR3 is TGTGCCAGCAGTCCATTGACAGGTCGAAGAGATACTGAAGCTTTCTTT. Its protein product is CASSPLTGRRDTEAFF.

The J gene is TRBJ1-5, the V gene TRBV28; maybe TRBD1 (6 bases). This CDR3 is 15 amino acids long. Trimming took off 2 bases at V and 3 bases at J, with 11 bases between the two ends. Germline-derived CDR1 and CDR2 are MDHEN and SYDVKM. Here the CDR3 DNA reads TGTGCCAGCAGTTTAGAGGCAGGGGTCAATCAGCCCCAGCATTTT. Translation gives CASSLEAGVNQPQHF. The full variable domain, completed using reference TRBV28 and TRBJ1-5, is DVKVTQSSRYLVKRTGEKVFLECVQDMDHENMFWYRQDPGLGLRLIYFSYDVKMKEKGDIPEGYSVSREKKERFSLILESASTNQTSMYLCASSLEAGVNQPQHFGDGTRLSIL.